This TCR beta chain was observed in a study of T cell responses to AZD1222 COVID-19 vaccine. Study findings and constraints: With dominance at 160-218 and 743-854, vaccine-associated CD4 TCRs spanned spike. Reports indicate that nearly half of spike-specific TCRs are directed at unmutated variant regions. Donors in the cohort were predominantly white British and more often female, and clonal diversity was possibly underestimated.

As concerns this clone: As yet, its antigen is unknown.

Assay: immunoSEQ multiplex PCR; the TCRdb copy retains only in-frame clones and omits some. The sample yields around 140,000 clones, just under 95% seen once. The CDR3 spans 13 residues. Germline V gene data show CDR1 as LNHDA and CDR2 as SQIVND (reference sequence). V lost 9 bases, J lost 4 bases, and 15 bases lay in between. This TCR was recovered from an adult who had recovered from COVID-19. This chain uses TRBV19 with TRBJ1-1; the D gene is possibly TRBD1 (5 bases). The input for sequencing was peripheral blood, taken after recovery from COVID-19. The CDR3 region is CASLGAGGTEAFF. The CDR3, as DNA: TGTGCCAGCCTAGGGGCGGGAGGCACTGAAGCTTTCTTT.